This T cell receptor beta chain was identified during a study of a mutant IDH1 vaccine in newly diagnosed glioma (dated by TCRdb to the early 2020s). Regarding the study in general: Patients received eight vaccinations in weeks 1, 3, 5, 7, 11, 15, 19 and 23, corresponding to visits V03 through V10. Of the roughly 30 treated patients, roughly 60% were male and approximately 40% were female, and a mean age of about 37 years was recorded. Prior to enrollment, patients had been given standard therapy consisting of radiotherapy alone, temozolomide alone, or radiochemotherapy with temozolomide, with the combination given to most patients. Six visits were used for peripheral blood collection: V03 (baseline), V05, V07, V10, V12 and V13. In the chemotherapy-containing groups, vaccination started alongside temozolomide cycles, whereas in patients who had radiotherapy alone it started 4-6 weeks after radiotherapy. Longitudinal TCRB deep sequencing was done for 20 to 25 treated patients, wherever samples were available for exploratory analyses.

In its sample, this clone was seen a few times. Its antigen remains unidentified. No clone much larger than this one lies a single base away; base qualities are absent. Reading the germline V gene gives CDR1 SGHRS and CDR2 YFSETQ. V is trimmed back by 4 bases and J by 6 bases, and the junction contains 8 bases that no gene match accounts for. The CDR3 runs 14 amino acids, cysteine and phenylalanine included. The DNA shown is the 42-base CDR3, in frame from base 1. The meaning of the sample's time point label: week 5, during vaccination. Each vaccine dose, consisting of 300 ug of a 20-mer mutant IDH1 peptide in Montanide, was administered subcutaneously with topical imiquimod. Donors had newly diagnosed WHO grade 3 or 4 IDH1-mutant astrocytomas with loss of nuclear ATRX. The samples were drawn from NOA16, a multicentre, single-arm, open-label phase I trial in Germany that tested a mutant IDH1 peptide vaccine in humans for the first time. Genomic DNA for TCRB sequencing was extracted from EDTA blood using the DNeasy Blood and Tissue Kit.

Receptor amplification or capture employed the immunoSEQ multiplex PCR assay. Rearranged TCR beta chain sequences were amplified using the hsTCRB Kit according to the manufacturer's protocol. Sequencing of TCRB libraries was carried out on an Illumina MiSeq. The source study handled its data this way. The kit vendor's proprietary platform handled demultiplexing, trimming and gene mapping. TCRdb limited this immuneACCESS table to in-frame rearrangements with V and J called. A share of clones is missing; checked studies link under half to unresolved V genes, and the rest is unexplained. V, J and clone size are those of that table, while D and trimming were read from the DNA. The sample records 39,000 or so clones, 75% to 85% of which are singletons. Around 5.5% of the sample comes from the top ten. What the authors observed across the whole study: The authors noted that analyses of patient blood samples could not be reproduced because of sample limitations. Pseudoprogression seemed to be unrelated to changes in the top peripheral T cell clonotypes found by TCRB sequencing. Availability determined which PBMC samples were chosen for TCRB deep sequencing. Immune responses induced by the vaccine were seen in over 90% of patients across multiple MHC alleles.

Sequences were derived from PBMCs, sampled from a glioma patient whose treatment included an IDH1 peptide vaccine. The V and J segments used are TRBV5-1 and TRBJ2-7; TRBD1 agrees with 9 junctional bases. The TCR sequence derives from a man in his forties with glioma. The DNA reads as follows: TGCGCCAGCAGCGCGCGGACAGGGGAACTCGAGCAGTACTTC. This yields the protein CASSARTGELEQYF.